This entry features one TCR beta chain sequence. Its matching antigen is unknown. PCR involved 60 Vbeta and 13 Jbeta primers. Profiled with immunoSEQ multiplex PCR; TCRdb holds only in-frame clones, not every one. This table has approximately 130,000 clones, around three quarters appearing once. The data belong to a study of cytomegalovirus exposure and HLA in healthy donors. Study-wide results and caveats: The study flagged about 150 TCR beta chains as cytomegalovirus-associated. Solely CMV serostatus was available to characterize immune exposure.

The CDR3 contains 12 residues. Germline V gene data show CDR1 as SEHNR and CDR2 as FQNEAQ (reference sequence). Trimming took 5 bases from V and 10 from J, leaving 12 bases between them. Sequenced material: PBMCs. The chain combines TRBV7-9 with TRBJ2-1; D might be TRBD2 (6 bases). This TCR was recovered from a man between 18 and 35 years old in good health and CMV-seropositive. CDR3 sequence reads: CASSEIAGEQFF. The CDR3 nucleotides read TGTGCCAGCAGCGAAATTGCGGGAGAGCAGTTCTTC.